The source of this T cell receptor (beta chain) is a study of T cells in Graves' hyperthyroidism and ophthalmopathy. Unmatched junction bases numbered 2, after V lost 0 bases and J lost 2 bases. Germline V gene lookup returns CDR1 SGHRS and CDR2 YFSETQ. The length of the CDR3 is 15 residues. Graves' hyperthyroidism was deemed stable absent ophthalmopathy progression within 18 months. The sample holds one count of this clonotype. Amplification of TCR beta CDR3 regions was performed using RNA transcripts as template. HTBI primers were the set used in a first-round RT-PCR of the TCR CDR3. TCRdb reprocessed the multiplex PCR reads via MiXCR and lists one record per CDR3 protein. Of fewer than 600,000 distinct CDR3 sequences listed, about 15% were seen once; the top ten hold around 17%.

Material: blood. The chain links TRBV5-1 to TRBJ1-5; TRBD1 matches 7 bases. This sequence was found in a woman aged 18-29 years with Graves' hyperthyroidism. This CDR3 reads CASSLATGGNQPQHF. In DNA, the CDR3 is TGCGCCAGCAGCTTGGCTACAGGGGGCAATCAGCCCCAGCATTTT.